This T cell receptor beta chain was sequenced during a study of post-analysis software for immune sequencing data. The CDR3 has 14 residues. Trimming stripped 6 bases from V and 5 bases from J, with 14 bases between. Germline V CDR1 and CDR2: SGHAT, FQNNGV. Notes on the study in general: Roughly five TRBV segments, including TRBV5-6, TRBV5-1 and TRBV20-1, were more frequent in patients than controls.

This clonotype has only a few counts. Its antigen is unidentified. Prepared TCR beta cDNA libraries contained unique molecular identifiers. TCRdb reprocessed the PCR reads via MiXCR and lists one record per CDR3 protein. This sample yields around 700,000 distinct CDR3 sequences, of which approximately 59% are seen a single time; around 11% belongs to the top ten. The chain recombines TRBV11-2 with TRBJ1-5; D is possibly TRBD1 (5 bases). This TCR came from a girl aged 2 to 9 with multiple sclerosis. The sequencing input was blood. CDR3 coding DNA: TGTGCCAGCAGGGGCGTGGGAGGGGATCAGCCCCAGCATTTT. Its translation is CASRGVGGDQPQHF. The entire variable domain, with the rest obtained from reference TRBV11-2 and TRBJ1-5, is as follows: EAGVAQSPRYKIIEKRQSVAFWCNPISGHATLYWYQQILGQGPKLLIQFQNNGVVDDSQLPKDRFSAERLKGVDSTLKIQPAKLEDSAVYLCASRGVGGDQPQHFGDGTRLSIL.